The rows below give T cell receptor beta chains drawn from one sample of a study of CD8 T cells in Susac syndrome. In TCRdb, the immunoSEQ multiplex PCR reads were re-called with MiXCR into one record per CDR3 protein. The profile shows over 130,000 distinct CDR3 sequences, 95% of them singletons. The sequencing sample was made of CD4+ T cells from PBMCs. Every receptor here comes from a human donor with Susac syndrome. The conserved cysteine and the conserved F or W are not part of the CDR3 here.

CDR3 protein,J gene,V gene
ASSLRQDSTDTQY,TRBJ2-3,TRBV5-4
SAREHRQGFGYT,TRBJ1-2,TRBV20-1
ASSQDREGEQF,TRBJ2-1,TRBV4-1
ASSRGLPTDTQY,TRBJ2-3,TRBV19
ATSSPGAGGETQY,TRBJ2-5,TRBV15
ASSNSGKGADTQY,TRBJ2-3,TRBV2
SALPGLSSYEQY,TRBJ2-7,TRBV20-1
SARDGYTEAF,TRBJ1-1,TRBV20-1
SARGTSTDTQY,TRBJ2-3,TRBV20-1
ASSLKSPAYNEQF,TRBJ2-1,TRBV5-1
ASSSPGQGSYEQY,TRBJ2-7,TRBV7-2
ASSHTTNEKLF,TRBJ1-4,TRBV3-1
ASRVAGGGTGELF,TRBJ2-2,TRBV21-1
ASIPGTSGNNEQF,TRBJ2-1,TRBV12-3/TRBV12-4
ASSVPGRTYEQY,TRBJ2-7,TRBV25-1
SARLGASNEQF,TRBJ2-1,TRBV20-1
ASSLIGRSTGRVNQPQH,TRBJ1-5,TRBV28
ASSLRDRSDEQY,TRBJ2-7,TRBV7-2
AWSLSLGELF,TRBJ2-2,TRBV30
ASSWGTGQTEAF,TRBJ1-1,TRBV5-1
SGEQGVGTEAF,TRBJ1-1,TRBV29-1
ASSLGDPGTYNEQF,TRBJ2-1,TRBV7-8
AWELRTEAF,TRBJ1-1,TRBV30
ASTQGLAGEQY,TRBJ2-7,TRBV2
ASRSRADSYEQY,TRBJ2-7,TRBV2
AISIGQNTEAF,TRBJ1-1,TRBV10-3
ASRTEVNTEAF,TRBJ1-1,TRBV2
ASSQRLAATEQY,TRBJ2-7,TRBV3-1
ASSLEGERNIQY,TRBJ2-4,TRBV5-1
SARPYNEQF,TRBJ2-1,TRBV20-1
ASSVEGGDQPQH,TRBJ1-5,TRBV9
ASSVVQREGPGELF,TRBJ2-2,TRBV9
ASSQDEGTQPQH,TRBJ1-5,TRBV4-2
ASTIGTRLEQY,TRBJ2-7,TRBV12-3/TRBV12-4
AWRRDSNTEAF,TRBJ1-1,TRBV30
AWSRGLKDTQY,TRBJ2-3,TRBV30
SVREVIETQY,TRBJ2-5,TRBV29-1
AWRSLAGFRYEQY,TRBJ2-7,TRBV30
ASTSETETNYGYT,TRBJ1-2,TRBV12-3/TRBV12-4
SARRLAGNTGELF,TRBJ2-2,TRBV20-1
AAHRQGGEQY,TRBJ2-7,TRBV28
SARVPFSTDTQY,TRBJ2-3,TRBV20-1
SVDRGSEQY,TRBJ2-7,TRBV29-1
SAKRSISTGEQF,TRBJ2-1,TRBV20-1